The clone carrying this T cell receptor beta chain was seen at least ten times. Its antigen is unidentified. Trimming pared 4 bases from V and 3 bases from J, leaving 15 bases between. This CDR3 spans 15 amino acids. CDR1 and CDR2 from the germline V gene are SEHNR and FQNEAQ (reference sequence). The sample comes from a study of T-cell reconstitution after alpha-beta-depleted transplantation in children. Broader study findings: Several hundred expanded graft clones reportedly gave rise to the alpha-beta T cells present about two months after transplant.

Unique molecular identifiers tagged the TCRbeta library. TCRdb re-called the PCR reads with MiXCR, one entry per CDR3 protein. This sample carries 30,000 to 40,000 distinct CDR3 sequences, around 7% of them seen once, and the ten largest clones take around 25%. This sequence was found in a child less than two years old who had a stem cell transplant for acute myeloid leukemia, so the T cells may come from the graft donor. V and J are TRBV7-9 and TRBJ2-5, with no clear D. The sample consisted of peripheral blood, taken 60 days after TCRalphabeta/CD19-depleted stem cell transplant. This CDR3 reads CASSSLGREKETQYF. For the CDR3, the DNA is TGTGCCAGCAGCTCGCTCGGTAGAGAGAAAGAGACCCAGTACTTC.